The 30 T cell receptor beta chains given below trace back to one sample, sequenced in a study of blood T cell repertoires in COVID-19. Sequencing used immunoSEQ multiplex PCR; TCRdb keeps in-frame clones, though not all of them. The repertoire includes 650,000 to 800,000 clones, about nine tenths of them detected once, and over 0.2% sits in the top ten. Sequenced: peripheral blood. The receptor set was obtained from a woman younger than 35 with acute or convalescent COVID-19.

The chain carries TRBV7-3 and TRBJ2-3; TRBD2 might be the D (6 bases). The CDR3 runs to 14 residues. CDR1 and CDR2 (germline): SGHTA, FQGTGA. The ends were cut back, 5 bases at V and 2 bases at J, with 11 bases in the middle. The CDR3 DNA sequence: TGTGCCAGCAGCCCAGGGAGGTCCACAGATACGCAGTATTTT. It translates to CASSPGRSTDTQYF.

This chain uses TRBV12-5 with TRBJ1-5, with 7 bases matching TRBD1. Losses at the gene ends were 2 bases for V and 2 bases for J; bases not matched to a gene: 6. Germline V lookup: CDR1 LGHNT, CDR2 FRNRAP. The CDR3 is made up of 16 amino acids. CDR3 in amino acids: CASGLSRGPGNQPQHF. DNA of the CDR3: TGTGCTAGTGGTTTGTCAAGGGGGCCTGGCAATCAGCCCCAGCATTTT.

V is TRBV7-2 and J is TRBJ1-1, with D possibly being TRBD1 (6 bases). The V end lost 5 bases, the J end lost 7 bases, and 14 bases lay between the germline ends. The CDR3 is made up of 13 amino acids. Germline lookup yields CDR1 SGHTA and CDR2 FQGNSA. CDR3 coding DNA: TGTGCCAGCAGCGCCAAGTCGACAGGTGAAGCTTTCTTT. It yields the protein CASSAKSTGEAFF.

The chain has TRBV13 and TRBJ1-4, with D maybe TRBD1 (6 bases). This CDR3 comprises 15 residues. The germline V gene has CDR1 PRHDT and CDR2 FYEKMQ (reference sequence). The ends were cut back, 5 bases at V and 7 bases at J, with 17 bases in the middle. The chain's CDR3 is CASSNSAGGSEKLFF. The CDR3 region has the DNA TGTGCCAGCAGCAACTCAGCGGGGGGCAGTGAAAAACTGTTTTTT.

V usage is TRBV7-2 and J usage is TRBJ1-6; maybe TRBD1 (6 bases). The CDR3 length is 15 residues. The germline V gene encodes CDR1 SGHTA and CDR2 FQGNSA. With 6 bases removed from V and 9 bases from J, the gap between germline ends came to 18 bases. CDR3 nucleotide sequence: TGTGCCAGCAGTCGAGAAGCAGGGGTTATTTCACCCCTCCACTTT. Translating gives CASSREAGVISPLHF.

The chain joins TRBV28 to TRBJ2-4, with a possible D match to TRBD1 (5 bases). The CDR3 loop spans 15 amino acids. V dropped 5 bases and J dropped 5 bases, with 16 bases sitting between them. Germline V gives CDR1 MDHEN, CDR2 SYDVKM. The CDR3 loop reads CASSIDQGVENIQYF. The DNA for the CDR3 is TGTGCCAGCAGTATAGACCAGGGTGTTGAAAACATTCAGTACTTC.

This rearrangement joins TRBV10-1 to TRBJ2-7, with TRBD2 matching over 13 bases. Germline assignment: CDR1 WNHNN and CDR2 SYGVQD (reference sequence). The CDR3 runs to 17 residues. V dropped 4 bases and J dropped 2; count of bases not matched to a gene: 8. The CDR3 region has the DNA TGCGCCAGCAGTGGCGGACTAGCGGGGGCAATTGCCTACGAGCAGTACTTC. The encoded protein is CASSGGLAGAIAYEQYF.

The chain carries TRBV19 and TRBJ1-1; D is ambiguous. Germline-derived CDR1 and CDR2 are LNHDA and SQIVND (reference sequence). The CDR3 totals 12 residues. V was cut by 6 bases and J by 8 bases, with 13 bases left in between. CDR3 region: CASSRGEVEAFF. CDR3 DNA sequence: TGTGCCAGTAGCAGAGGAGAGGTGGAAGCTTTCTTT. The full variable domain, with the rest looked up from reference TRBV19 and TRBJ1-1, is DGGITQSPKYLFRKEGQNVTLSCEQNLNHDAMYWYRQDPGQGLRLIYYSQIVNDFQKGDIAEGYSVSREKKESFPLTVTSAQKNPTAFYLCASSRGEVEAFFGQGTRLTVV.

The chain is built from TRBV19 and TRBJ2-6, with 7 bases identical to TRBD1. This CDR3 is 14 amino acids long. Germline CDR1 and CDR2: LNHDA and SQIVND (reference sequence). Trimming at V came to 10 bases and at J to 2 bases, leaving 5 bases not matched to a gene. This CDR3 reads CATHQGAGANVLTF. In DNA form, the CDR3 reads TGTGCCACCCACCAGGGGGCTGGGGCCAACGTCCTGACTTTC.

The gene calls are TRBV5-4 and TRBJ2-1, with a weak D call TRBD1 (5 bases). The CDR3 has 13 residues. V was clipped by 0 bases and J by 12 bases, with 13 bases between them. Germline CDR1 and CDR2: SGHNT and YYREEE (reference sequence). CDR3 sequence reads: CASSLDWGSGQFF. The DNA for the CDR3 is TGTGCCAGCAGCTTGGATTGGGGCTCGGGGCAGTTCTTC.

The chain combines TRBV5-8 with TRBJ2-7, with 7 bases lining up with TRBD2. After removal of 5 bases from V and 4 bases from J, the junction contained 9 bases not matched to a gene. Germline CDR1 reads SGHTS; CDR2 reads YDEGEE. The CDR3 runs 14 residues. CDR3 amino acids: CASSRGVGIYEQYF. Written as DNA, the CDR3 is TGTGCCAGCAGTCGGGGGGTCGGAATATACGAGCAGTACTTC.

The CDR3 nucleotides read TGTGCCAGCAGTGACCCCAACAGGGGGAAGAACTATGGCTACACCTTC. Protein sequence: CASSDPNRGKNYGYTF. The chain uses TRBV2 and TRBJ1-2; 8 bases agree with TRBD1. Germline loops: CDR1 SNHLY, CDR2 FYNNEI. The CDR3 extends over 16 amino acids. The ends lost 3 bases at V and 2 bases at J; junction bases unmatched: 8.

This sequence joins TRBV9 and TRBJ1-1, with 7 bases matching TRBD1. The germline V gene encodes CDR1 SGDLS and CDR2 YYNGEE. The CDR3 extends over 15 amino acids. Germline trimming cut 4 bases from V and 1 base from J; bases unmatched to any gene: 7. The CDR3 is CASSPGGTANTEAFF. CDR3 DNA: TGTGCCAGCAGCCCCGGCGGGACAGCGAACACTGAAGCTTTCTTT.

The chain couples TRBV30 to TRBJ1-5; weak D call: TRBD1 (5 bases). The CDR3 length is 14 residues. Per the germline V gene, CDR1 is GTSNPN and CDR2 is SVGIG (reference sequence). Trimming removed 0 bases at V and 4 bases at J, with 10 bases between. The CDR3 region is CAWSVGAGNQPQHF. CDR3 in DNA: TGTGCCTGGAGTGTAGGGGCAGGTAATCAGCCCCAGCATTTT.

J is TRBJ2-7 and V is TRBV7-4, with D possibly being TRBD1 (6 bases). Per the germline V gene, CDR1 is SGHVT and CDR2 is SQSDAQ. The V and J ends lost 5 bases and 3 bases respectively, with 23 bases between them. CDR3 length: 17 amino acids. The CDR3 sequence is CASSTTGPPRVRYEQYF. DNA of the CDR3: TGTGCCAGCAGCACCACAGGGCCCCCCAGGGTTCGCTACGAGCAGTACTTC.

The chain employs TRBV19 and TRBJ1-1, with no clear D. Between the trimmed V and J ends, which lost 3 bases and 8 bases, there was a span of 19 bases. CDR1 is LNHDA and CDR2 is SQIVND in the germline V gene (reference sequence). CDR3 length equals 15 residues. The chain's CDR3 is CASSMSRGLGNEAFF. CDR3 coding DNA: TGTGCCAGTAGTATGAGTCGCGGGTTGGGGAACGAAGCTTTCTTT. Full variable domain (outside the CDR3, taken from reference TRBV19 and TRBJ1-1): DGGITQSPKYLFRKEGQNVTLSCEQNLNHDAMYWYRQDPGQGLRLIYYSQIVNDFQKGDIAEGYSVSREKKESFPLTVTSAQKNPTAFYLCASSMSRGLGNEAFFGQGTRLTVV.

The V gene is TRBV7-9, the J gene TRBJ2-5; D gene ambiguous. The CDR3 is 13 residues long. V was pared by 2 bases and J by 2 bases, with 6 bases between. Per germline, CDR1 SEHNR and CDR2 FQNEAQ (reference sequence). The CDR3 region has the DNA TGTGCCAGCAGCTTATGGAGTCAAGAGACCCAGTACTTC. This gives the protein CASSLWSQETQYF.

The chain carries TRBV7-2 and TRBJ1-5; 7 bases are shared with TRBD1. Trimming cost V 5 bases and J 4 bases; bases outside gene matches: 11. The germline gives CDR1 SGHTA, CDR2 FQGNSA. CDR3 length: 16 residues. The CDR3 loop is CASSAGQTGLNQPQHF. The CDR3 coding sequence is TGTGCCAGCAGCGCCGGACAGACAGGGCTTAATCAGCCCCAGCATTTT. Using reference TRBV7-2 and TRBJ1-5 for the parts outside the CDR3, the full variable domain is GAGVSQSPSNKVTEKGKDVELRCDPISGHTALYWYRQSLGQGLEFLIYFQGNSAPDKSGLPSDRFSAERTGGSVSTLTIQRTQQEDSAVYLCASSAGQTGLNQPQHFGDGTRLSIL.

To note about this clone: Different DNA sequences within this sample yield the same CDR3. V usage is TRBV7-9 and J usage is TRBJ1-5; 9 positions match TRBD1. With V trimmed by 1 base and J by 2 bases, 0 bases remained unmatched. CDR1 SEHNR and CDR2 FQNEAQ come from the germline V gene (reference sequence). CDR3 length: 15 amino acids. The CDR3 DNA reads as TGTGCCAGCAGCTTAGGGACAGGGGGCAATCAGCCCCAGCATTTT. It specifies CASSLGTGGNQPQHF.

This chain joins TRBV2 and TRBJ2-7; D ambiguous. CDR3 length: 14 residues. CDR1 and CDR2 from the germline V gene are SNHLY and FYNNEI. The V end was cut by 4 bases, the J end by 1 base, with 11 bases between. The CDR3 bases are TGTGCCAGCAGTGCGGGTTCCGCGTCCTACGAGCAGTACTTC. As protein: CASSAGSASYEQYF.

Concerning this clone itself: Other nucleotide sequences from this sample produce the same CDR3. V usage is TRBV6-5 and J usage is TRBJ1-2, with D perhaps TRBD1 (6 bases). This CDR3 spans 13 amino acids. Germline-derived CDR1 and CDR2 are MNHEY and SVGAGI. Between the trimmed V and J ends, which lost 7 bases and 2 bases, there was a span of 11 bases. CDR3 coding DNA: TGTGCCAGCACCAGGGACAAAAACTATGGCTACACCTTC. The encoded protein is CASTRDKNYGYTF.

The CDR3 DNA is TGTGCCAGCAGCTTCATCTCGGGGAGCACCTACAATGAGCAGTTCTTC. Protein product: CASSFISGSTYNEQFF. The rearrangement links TRBV7-6 to TRBJ2-1, with D possibly being TRBD2 (5 bases). CDR1 and CDR2 (germline): SGHVS, FNYEAQ. Trimming shortened V by 3 bases and J by 2 bases, and 14 bases separated the two germline ends. This CDR3 has 16 amino acids.

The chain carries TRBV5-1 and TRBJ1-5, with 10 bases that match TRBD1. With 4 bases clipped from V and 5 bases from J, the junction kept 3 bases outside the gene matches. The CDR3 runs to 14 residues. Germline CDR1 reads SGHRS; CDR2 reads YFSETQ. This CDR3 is CASSRGTGDQPQHF. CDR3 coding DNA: TGCGCCAGCAGCCGGGGGACAGGGGATCAGCCCCAGCATTTT.

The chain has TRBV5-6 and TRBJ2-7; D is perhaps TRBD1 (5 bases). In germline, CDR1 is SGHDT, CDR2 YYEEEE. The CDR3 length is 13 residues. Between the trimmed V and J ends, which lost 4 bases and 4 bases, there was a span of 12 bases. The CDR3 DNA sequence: TGTGCCAGCAGCACCCAGGGTTCTTACGAGCAGTACTTC. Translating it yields CASSTQGSYEQYF.

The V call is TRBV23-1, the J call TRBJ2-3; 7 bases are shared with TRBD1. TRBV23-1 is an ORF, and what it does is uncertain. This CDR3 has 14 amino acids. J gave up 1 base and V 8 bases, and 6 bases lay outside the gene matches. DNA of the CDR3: TGCGCCAGCCGGCGGCAGGGGGGCACAGATACGCAGTATTTT. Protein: CASRRQGGTDTQYF.

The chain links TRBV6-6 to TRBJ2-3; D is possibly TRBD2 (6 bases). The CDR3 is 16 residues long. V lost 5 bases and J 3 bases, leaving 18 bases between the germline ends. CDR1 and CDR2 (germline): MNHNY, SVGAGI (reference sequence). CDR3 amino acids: CASSALGLGGTDTQYF. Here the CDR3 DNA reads TGTGCCAGCAGTGCCTTGGGACTGGGGGGAACAGATACGCAGTATTTT.

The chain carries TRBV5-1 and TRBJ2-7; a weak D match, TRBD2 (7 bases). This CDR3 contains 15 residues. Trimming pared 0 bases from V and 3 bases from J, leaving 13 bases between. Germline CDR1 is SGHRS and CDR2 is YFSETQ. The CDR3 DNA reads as TGCGCCAGCAGCTTGGAATGGGGGGGCCGCTACGAGCAGTACTTC. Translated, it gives CASSLEWGGRYEQYF.

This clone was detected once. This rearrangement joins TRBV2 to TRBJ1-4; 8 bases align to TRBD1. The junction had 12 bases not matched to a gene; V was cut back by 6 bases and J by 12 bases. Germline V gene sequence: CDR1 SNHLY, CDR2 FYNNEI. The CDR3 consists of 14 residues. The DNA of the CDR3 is TGTGCCAGCAGAGACAGGGGCGGACATGGGGAACTGTTTTTT. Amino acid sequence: CASRDRGGHGELFF.

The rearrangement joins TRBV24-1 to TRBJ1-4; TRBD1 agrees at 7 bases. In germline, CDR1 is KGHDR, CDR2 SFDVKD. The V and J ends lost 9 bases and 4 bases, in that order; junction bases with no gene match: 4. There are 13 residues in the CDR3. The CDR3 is CATGTVDNEKLFF. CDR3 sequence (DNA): TGTGCCACCGGGACAGTGGATAATGAAAAACTGTTTTTT.

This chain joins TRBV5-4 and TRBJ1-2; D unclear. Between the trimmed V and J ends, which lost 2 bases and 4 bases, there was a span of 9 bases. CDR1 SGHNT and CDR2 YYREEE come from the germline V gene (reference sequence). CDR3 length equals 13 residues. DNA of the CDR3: TGTGCCAGCAGCTTAGAGGAAATCTATGGCTACACCTTC. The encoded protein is CASSLEEIYGYTF.